This entry features one T cell receptor beta chain sequence. Antigen specificity is unknown. This sample includes further DNA sequences coding for the same CDR3. This sample was included in a study of shared clonotypes between healthy human individuals. Naive CD8 isolation took CD45RO-negative cells positively selected for CCR7 and excluded terminally differentiated effector memory CD45RA+ cells. Overall study findings and caveats: Naive subsets tended to show greater estimated richness than memory subsets. Non-shared clonotypes were found to have lower generation probabilities than the clonotypes that were shared by all four of the sorted-subset donors.

The ends were cut back, 2 bases at V and 2 bases at J, with 3 bases in the middle. Germline-derived CDR1 and CDR2 are SGHAT and FQNNGV. CDR3 length equals 12 residues. Several immunoSEQ plates held equal portions of the genomic DNA taken from each subset. In the authors' workflow: In the immunoSEQ data, sequences were junction-only and lacked quality scores, so filtering differed. TCRdb's copy holds only in-frame clones and misses some; the assay was immunoSEQ multiplex PCR. Clone size and the V and J calls come from that table; the DNA yielded D and trimming. The table shows hundreds of thousands of clones, with 95% to 98% occurring only once.

Sequenced input: naive CD8+ T cells sorted from blood. This receptor was identified in a man aged 25-45 years in good health. This chain joins TRBV11-2 and TRBJ1-2; D is undetermined. The CDR3 region has the DNA TGTGCCAGCAGCTTACTGAACTATGGCTACACCTTC. Protein: CASSLLNYGYTF.